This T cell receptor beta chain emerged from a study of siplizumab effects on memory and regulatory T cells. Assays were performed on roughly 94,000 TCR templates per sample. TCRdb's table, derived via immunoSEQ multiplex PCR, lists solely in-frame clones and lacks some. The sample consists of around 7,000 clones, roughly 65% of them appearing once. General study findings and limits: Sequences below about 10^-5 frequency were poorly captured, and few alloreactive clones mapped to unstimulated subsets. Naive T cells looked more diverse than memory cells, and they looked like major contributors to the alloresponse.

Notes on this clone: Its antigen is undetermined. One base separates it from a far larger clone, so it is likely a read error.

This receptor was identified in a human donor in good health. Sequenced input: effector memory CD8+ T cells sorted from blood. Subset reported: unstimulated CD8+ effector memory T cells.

Here the CDR3 reads CASSSRLAGGAYEQYF. The DNA of the CDR3 is TGTGCCAGCAGTTCCAGACTAGCGGGAGGGGCCTACGAGCAGTACTTC. The V call is TRBV27, the J call TRBJ2-7; 14 nucleotides match TRBD2. The ends lost 4 bases at V and 2 bases at J; junction bases unmatched: 4. Germline lookup yields CDR1 MNHEY and CDR2 SMNVEV (reference sequence). CDR3 length equals 16 residues.